This T cell receptor (beta chain) was sequenced for a study of tissue T cells after allogeneic stem cell transplantation. This CDR3 has 13 amino acids. The V gene lost 0 bases and the J gene lost 3 bases, with 4 bases spanning the gap. Germline CDR1 NSHNY, CDR2 SYGAGN. Notes on the study in general: Across patients, clones rarely overlapped, yet motif clusters were shared tissue-specifically. In patients and mice, blood and spleen missed much of tissue repertoire. TCR repertoires tracked anatomic similarity, regardless of disease or transplant status.

This clone has just a few counts. Its antigen is as yet unknown. The gene symbols are mouse symbols. Coverage ceases 1 residue before the CDR3 finishes, and the germline J gene fills in the end. Clones were sequenced by immunoSEQ multiplex PCR, and TCRdb holds only the in-frame ones, with some missing. Of about 20,000 clones in the sample, less than 85% were seen once. This receptor was obtained from a female BALB/c mouse in good health. For this strain, the MHC haplotype corresponds to H2-d. V is TRBV13-1 and J is TRBJ1-3; D is uncertain. The source material was spleen. The sequenced CDR3 bases are TGTGCCAGCAGTGATGGGGTTGGAAATACGCTCTAT. It is translated as CASSDGVGNTLY. In full, the CDR3 is CASSDGVGNTLYF.